These 13 T cell receptor beta chains share one sample of origin, sequenced in a study of T cells after posttransplantation cyclophosphamide. Clones were read by immunoSEQ multiplex PCR, and TCRdb kept only the in-frame ones, dropping some. There are tens of thousands of clones in the sample, none observed a single time. The sequencing sample was made of PBMCs. Every receptor here comes from a man in his forties in good health, CMV-negative, and a related stem cell transplant donor.

For the CDR3, the DNA is TGTGCCAGCTCATCGCAATACGGGGACCTGGAGGGGACCCAGTACTTC. Protein sequence: CASSSQYGDLEGTQYF. V usage is TRBV18 and J usage is TRBJ2-5; weak D call: TRBD2 (6 bases). The V gene's germline CDR1 is KGHSH and CDR2 LQKENI. The CDR3 extends over 16 amino acids. Trimming pared 5 bases from V and 7 bases from J, leaving 23 bases between. Full variable domain (missing parts from reference TRBV18 and TRBJ2-5): NAGVMQNPRHLVRRRGQEARLRCSPMKGHSHVYWYRQLPEEGLKFMVYLQKENIIDESGMPKERFSAEFPKEGPSILRIQQVVRGDSAAYFCASSSQYGDLEGTQYFGPGTRLLVL.

This clone showed up many times. The chain is built from TRBV28 and TRBJ1-1; D uncertain. The V and J ends lost 5 bases and 3 bases respectively, with 10 bases between them. The CDR3 consists of 13 residues. CDR1 and CDR2 (germline): MDHEN, SYDVKM. The CDR3 is CASSVQSDTEAFF. For the CDR3, the DNA is TGTGCCAGCAGTGTTCAATCGGACACTGAAGCTTTCTTT.

This clone was detected many times. This chain joins TRBV28 and TRBJ2-5; TRBD2 aligns across 8 bases. After removal of 10 bases from V and 4 bases from J, the junction contained 11 bases not matched to a gene. The CDR3 consists of 14 residues. From germline, CDR1 is MDHEN and CDR2 SYDVKM. The CDR3 sequence: CATEVGSGGETQYF. The CDR3 bases are TGTGCCACCGAGGTTGGGAGCGGGGGAGAGACCCAGTACTTC. Filled out from reference TRBV28 and TRBJ2-5, the complete variable domain reads DVKVTQSSRYLVKRTGEKVFLECVQDMDHENMFWYRQDPGLGLRLIYFSYDVKMKEKGDIPEGYSVSREKKERFSLILESASTNQTSMYLCATEVGSGGETQYFGPGTRLLVL.

In this sample, this clone turned up many times. The V gene is TRBV5-1, the J gene TRBJ2-1, with D possibly matching TRBD2 (6 bases). The ends were cut back, 2 bases at V and 0 bases at J, with 9 bases in the middle. Germline V CDR1 and CDR2: SGHRS, YFSETQ. The CDR3 length is 15 residues. The CDR3 coding sequence is TGCGCCAGCAGCTTCGGGACTCCCTCCTACAATGAGCAGTTCTTC. The encoded protein is CASSFGTPSYNEQFF.

A few counts support this clone. The chain combines TRBV6-5 with TRBJ1-6; D not certain. From germline, CDR1 is MNHEY and CDR2 SVGAGI. V shed 2 bases and J shed 7 bases, with 12 bases lying between them. The CDR3 spans 15 residues. This CDR3 is CASSYMASSNSPLHF. CDR3 nucleotides: TGTGCCAGCAGTTACATGGCCTCTTCGAATTCACCCCTCCACTTT.

This clone was found many times. The chain carries TRBV5-1 and TRBJ2-5; no clear D gene. The CDR3 totals 13 residues. Germline V lookup: CDR1 SGHRS, CDR2 YFSETQ. V dropped 0 bases and J dropped 3 bases, with 6 bases sitting between them. CDR3 region: CASSLDSEETQYF. As DNA, the CDR3 is TGCGCCAGCAGCTTGGACAGTGAAGAGACCCAGTACTTC.

The table lists this clone with many counts. V gene TRBV5-4 combines with J gene TRBJ1-3; D unresolved. The germline V and J ends were trimmed by 1 base and 2 bases, with 7 bases remaining between them. CDR1 is SGHNT and CDR2 is YYREEE in the germline V gene (reference sequence). The CDR3 has 14 residues. The DNA for the CDR3 is TGTGCCAGCAGCTTGTACTCGGCTGGAAACACCATATATTTT. As protein: CASSLYSAGNTIYF. Looking up the rest from reference TRBV5-4 and TRBJ1-3 gives the full variable domain: ETGVTQSPTHLIKTRGQQVTLRCSSQSGHNTVSWYQQALGQGPQFIFQYYREEENGRGNFPPRFSGLQFPNYSSELNVNALELDDSALYLCASSLYSAGNTIYFGEGSWLTVV.

This clone was seen repeatedly, ten times or more. This sequence joins TRBV5-4 and TRBJ2-1; 15 bases fit TRBD2. V lost 4 bases and J lost 3; bases outside the gene matches: 8. Germline V lookup: CDR1 SGHNT, CDR2 YYREEE (reference sequence). The CDR3 sequence is 18 residues long. The CDR3 sequence: CASSSRTSGRAFYNEQFF. In DNA, the CDR3 is TGTGCCAGCAGCAGTCGGACTAGCGGGAGGGCCTTCTACAATGAGCAGTTCTTC.

This clone showed up many times. The V gene is TRBV6-1, the J gene TRBJ2-7, with TRBD1 matching over 8 bases. V dropped 5 bases and J dropped 6; count of bases not matched to a gene: 9. The germline CDR1 and CDR2 sequences are MNHNS and SASEGT. This CDR3 contains 14 residues. The CDR3 DNA follows: TGTGCCAGCAGTCTTGACAGGGGAGTGGGCGAGCAGTACTTC. This gives the protein CASSLDRGVGEQYF.

This clone was found many times. This chain connects TRBV10-3 to TRBJ1-3; D is unclear. The germline gives CDR1 ENHRY, CDR2 SYGVKD. V dropped 3 bases and J dropped 0 bases, with 9 bases sitting between them. CDR3 length: 15 residues. The CDR3 sequence: CAISDPGSSGNTIYF. The CDR3 coding sequence is TGTGCCATCAGTGACCCCGGGAGCTCTGGAAACACCATATATTTT.

This clone was counted ten times or more. This sequence joins TRBV28 and TRBJ1-1; 9 nucleotides align to TRBD1. The germline V gene has CDR1 MDHEN and CDR2 SYDVKM. The length of the CDR3 is 17 residues. V shed 5 bases, J shed 4 bases, and the junction held 14 bases outside the gene matches. The CDR3 DNA sequence: TGTGCCAGCAGTCTCCGGGACAGGGCAGCTTGGATCACTGAAGCTTTCTTT. As protein: CASSLRDRAAWITEAFF. Supplemented by reference TRBV28 and TRBJ1-1, the full variable domain reads DVKVTQSSRYLVKRTGEKVFLECVQDMDHENMFWYRQDPGLGLRLIYFSYDVKMKEKGDIPEGYSVSREKKERFSLILESASTNQTSMYLCASSLRDRAAWITEAFFGQGTRLTVV.

This clone was counted ten times or more. V is TRBV5-4 and J is TRBJ2-7, with 11 bases matching TRBD2. V lost 3 bases to trimming and J lost 3 bases; unmatched junction nucleotides: 5. Looked up from germline, CDR1 is SGHNT and CDR2 is YYREEE (reference sequence). The CDR3 sequence is 15 residues long. The DNA of the CDR3 is TGTGCCAGCAGCTATGGCGGGACTAGCGGCTACGAGCAGTACTTC. Encoded protein: CASSYGGTSGYEQYF.

This clone was seen repeatedly, ten times or more. This chain links TRBV7-2 with TRBJ1-1; 9 bases align to TRBD1. The CDR3 has 15 amino acids. Germline CDR1 reads SGHTA; CDR2 reads FQGNSA. V dropped 1 base and J dropped 1; count of bases not matched to a gene: 1. CDR3 sequence (DNA): TGTGCCAGCAGCTTAGTGGGACAGGGGAACACTGAAGCTTTCTTT. Protein product: CASSLVGQGNTEAFF.